The 27 T cell receptor beta chains given below trace back to one sample, sequenced in a study of CD8 T cells in ankylosing spondylitis. Study outcomes and limitations: Blood of patients with ankylosing spondylitis appeared to be characterized by a TCR beta motif of eight highly homologous variants.

TCRdb itself ran the 5' RACE reads through MiXCR, one entry per CDR3 protein. The sample shows about 400,000 distinct CDR3 sequences, about 22% of them seen only once. What these receptors recognize is not known. The specimen was blood, either unsorted or a sorted T cell fraction (not recorded which). The receptors were gathered from a male donor with ankylosing spondylitis.

A single count supports this clonotype. CDR3 protein: CASSQAYIGSGELFF. The CDR3 DNA reads TGTGCCAGCAGCCAAGCATATATCGGTTCCGGGGAGCTGTTTTTT. The rearrangement uses TRBV3-1 and TRBJ2-2; D remains unclear. The CDR3 length is 15 residues. Trimming left V 1 base short and J 6 bases short, with 12 bases between. CDR1 is LGHDT and CDR2 is YNNKEL in the germline V gene (reference sequence).

The chain carries TRBV28 and TRBJ1-4; D ambiguous. The V end was cut by 2 bases, the J end by 4 bases, with 14 bases between. This CDR3 contains 16 residues. The V gene's germline CDR1 is MDHEN and CDR2 SYDVKM. CDR3: CASSLRTGSLNEKLFF. For the CDR3, the DNA is TGTGCCAGCAGTTTACGAACCGGGTCCCTTAATGAAAAACTGTTTTTT.

The chain has TRBV6-2 or TRBV6-3 and TRBJ2-7; TRBD2 agrees at 7 bases. The V segment lost 7 bases and the J segment 2 bases; nucleotides outside the gene matches: 8. The germline V gene encodes CDR1 MNHEY and CDR2 SVGEGT. This CDR3 has 14 amino acids. The CDR3 DNA follows: TGTGCCAGCATCCCGGGGGGACTTCCCTACGAGCAGTACTTC. It yields the protein CASIPGGLPYEQYF.

This chain connects TRBV10-3 to TRBJ1-1; D is possibly TRBD1 (5 bases). Germline V gene data show CDR1 as ENHRY and CDR2 as SYGVKD. The CDR3 consists of 15 residues. V was trimmed by 0 bases and J by 0 bases, leaving 8 bases between them. The CDR3 loop reads CAISESGQMNTEAFF. CDR3 bases: TGTGCCATCAGTGAGTCGGGGCAGATGAACACTGAAGCTTTCTTT.

This clonotype was observed a few times. The chain couples TRBV24-1 to TRBJ2-2; D possibly uses TRBD1 or TRBD2 (5 bases each). The CDR3 covers 16 residues. Trimming left V 4 bases short and J 4 bases short, with 15 bases between. Germline V gene data show CDR1 as KGHDR and CDR2 as SFDVKD. The CDR3 nucleotides are TGTGCCACCAGTGACCCGGTCGGGACCCCCACCGGGGAGCTGTTTTTT. Protein product: CATSDPVGTPTGELFF.

The gene calls are TRBV5-1 and TRBJ2-3, with D uncertain. V gave up 1 base and J gave up 5 bases, with 8 bases separating them. Germline V gene sequence: CDR1 SGHRS, CDR2 YFSETQ. This CDR3 comprises 13 residues. This chain's CDR3 is CASSLRMIDTQYF. CDR3 nucleotide sequence: TGCGCCAGCAGCTTGAGAATGATAGATACGCAGTATTTT.

The rearrangement links TRBV4-1 to TRBJ2-7; TRBD1 or TRBD2 may be the D gene (5 bases each). Germline V gene sequence: CDR1 MGHRA, CDR2 YSYEKL. V lost 5 bases and J 4 bases, leaving 21 bases between the germline ends. The CDR3 has 16 amino acids. The CDR3 DNA is TGCGCCAGCAGCTTGGGGCCCACTAGGGTAGGTTACGAGCAGTACTTC. This encodes CASSLGPTRVGYEQYF.

This clonotype was seen more than once but under ten times. This rearrangement joins TRBV12-3 or TRBV12-4 to TRBJ1-4; D gene ambiguous. V shed 4 bases and J shed 7 bases, with 4 bases lying between them. The CDR3 runs to 11 residues. The CDR3 DNA is TGTGCCAGCAGTTCGGGTGAAAAACTGTTTTTT. Its translation: CASSSGEKLFF.

This clonotype appeared a few times. The chain employs TRBV28 and TRBJ2-7; D perhaps matches TRBD2 (6 bases). This CDR3 is built from 14 residues. Trimming took 3 bases from V and 4 from J, leaving 13 bases between them. Germline-derived CDR1 and CDR2 are MDHEN and SYDVKM. The CDR3 here is CASSLGGLSYEQYF. CDR3 coding DNA: TGTGCCAGCAGTTTGGGGGGACTCTCATACGAGCAGTACTTC. Variable domain in full (rest from reference TRBV28 and TRBJ2-7): DVKVTQSSRYLVKRTGEKVFLECVQDMDHENMFWYRQDPGLGLRLIYFSYDVKMKEKGDIPEGYSVSREKKERFSLILESASTNQTSMYLCASSLGGLSYEQYFGPGTRLTVT.

The gene calls are TRBV6-6 and TRBJ2-1, with 8 nucleotides matching TRBD2. Germline V CDR1 and CDR2: MNHNY, SVGAGI (reference sequence). The CDR3 has 12 amino acids. V was clipped by 11 bases and J by 5 bases; unmatched bases: 5. CDR3 nucleotides: TGTGCCCTCGGGAGGGACAACAATGAGCAGTTCTTC. Residues: CALGRDNNEQFF.

This clonotype was counted a few times. The CDR3 region has the DNA TGTGCCAGCAGCACCCGGACAGGGTCCATCCAAGAGACCCAGTACTTC. Protein product: CASSTRTGSIQETQYF. This sequence joins TRBV7-8 and TRBJ2-5, with TRBD1 identical over 8 bases. Unmatched junction bases numbered 9, after V lost 5 bases and J lost 1 base. The germline V gene has CDR1 SGHVS and CDR2 FQNEAQ. The CDR3 spans 16 residues.

This clonotype was found many times. The V and J genes are TRBV12-3 or TRBV12-4 and TRBJ1-1; 7 positions match TRBD1. V lost 3 bases, J lost 0 bases, and 7 bases stayed unmatched. CDR3 length: 16 amino acids. The CDR3 loop is CASSLRGGGLNTEAFF. As DNA, the CDR3 is TGTGCCAGCAGTTTGAGAGGGGGCGGTCTGAACACTGAAGCTTTCTTT.

The chain uses TRBV29-1 and TRBJ2-1; possible D gene TRBD2, 6 bases. CDR1 and CDR2 (germline): SQVTM, ANQGSEA. The CDR3 length is 14 residues. With 4 bases removed from V and 0 bases from J, the gap between germline ends came to 10 bases. CDR3 amino acids: CSVVVGSSYNEQFF. DNA for the CDR3: TGCAGCGTTGTGGTCGGGAGCTCCTACAATGAGCAGTTCTTC.

The sample holds a few counts of this clonotype. The chain has TRBV24-1 and TRBJ1-5; 11 nucleotides match TRBD1. This CDR3 spans 14 amino acids. The ends lost 6 bases at V and 6 bases at J; junction bases unmatched: 3. Germline values: CDR1 KGHDR, CDR2 SFDVKD. The CDR3 sequence: CATSSGQGVQPQHF. CDR3 coding DNA: TGTGCCACCAGTTCGGGACAGGGGGTTCAGCCCCAGCATTTT.

The chain combines TRBV6-1 with TRBJ2-5; D is undetermined. Germline V gene sequence: CDR1 MNHNS, CDR2 SASEGT. This CDR3 has 12 amino acids. V lost 8 bases to trimming and J lost 0 bases, with 7 bases between them. The CDR3 loop reads CASAVNQETQYF. The CDR3 coding sequence is TGTGCCAGCGCAGTGAACCAAGAGACCCAGTACTTC.

In its sample, this clonotype was seen a few times. This chain joins TRBV29-1 and TRBJ2-7, with D perhaps TRBD1 or TRBD2 (6 bases each). The CDR3 is 13 residues long. V was trimmed by 5 bases and J by 7 bases, leaving 18 bases between them. Germline lookup yields CDR1 SQVTM and CDR2 ANQGSEA. CDR3 region: CSVLKQGAGEQYF. In DNA form, the CDR3 reads TGCAGCGTTCTCAAACAGGGTGCGGGGGAGCAGTACTTC.

The gene calls are TRBV5-6 and TRBJ2-7; the D gene is possibly TRBD2 (6 bases). V gave up 4 bases and J gave up 4 bases, with 12 bases separating them. CDR3 length: 13 amino acids. Germline values: CDR1 SGHDT, CDR2 YYEEEE. Written as DNA, the CDR3 is TGTGCCAGCAGCCGGGGGAGACTTTACGAGCAGTACTTC. This gives the protein CASSRGRLYEQYF.

This chain links TRBV19 with TRBJ2-1; 10 bases agree with TRBD2. The junction had 4 bases not matched to a gene; V was cut back by 1 base and J by 7 bases. Germline-derived CDR1 and CDR2 are LNHDA and SQIVND (reference sequence). The CDR3 totals 15 residues. CDR3 DNA sequence: TGTGCCAGTAGTATAGCTAGCGGGAGTTGGAATGAGCAGTTCTTC. Amino acids: CASSIASGSWNEQFF.

The chain recombines TRBV10-3 with TRBJ2-1; 10 bases line up with TRBD2. The CDR3 consists of 15 residues. Trimming at V came to 5 bases and at J to 7 bases, leaving 8 bases not matched to a gene. Germline loops: CDR1 ENHRY, CDR2 SYGVKD. This CDR3 is CAISSRLAGRNEQFF. CDR3 DNA: TGTGCCATCAGTAGCAGACTAGCGGGTCGAAATGAGCAGTTCTTC.

The rearrangement uses TRBV10-3 and TRBJ2-5; D call uncertain. This CDR3 region has 13 residues. Trimming stripped 0 bases from V and 0 bases from J, with 2 bases between. CDR1 and CDR2 (germline): ENHRY, SYGVKD. This chain's CDR3 is CAISESNQETQYF. The CDR3 DNA follows: TGTGCCATCAGTGAGTCTAACCAAGAGACCCAGTACTTC.

This clonotype has a handful of counts. V and J are TRBV20-1 and TRBJ2-4, with D unclear. This CDR3 spans 11 amino acids. Trimming stripped 5 bases from V and 1 base from J, with 3 bases between. Germline V gene data show CDR1 as DFQATT and CDR2 as SNEGSKA (reference sequence). CDR3 nucleotides: TGCAGTGCTGCGGCCAAAAACATTCAGTACTTC. Protein: CSAAAKNIQYF.

The chain couples TRBV7-2 to TRBJ1-1, with a possible D match to TRBD1 (5 bases). With 4 bases removed from V and 7 bases from J, the gap between germline ends came to 16 bases. The CDR3 contains 14 residues. From germline, CDR1 is SGHTA and CDR2 FQGNSA. The CDR3 loop reads CASSSTPGTVEAFF. CDR3 sequence (DNA): TGTGCCAGCAGCTCAACACCTGGGACGGTTGAAGCTTTCTTT.

In this sample, this clonotype turned up a few times. The chain joins TRBV24-1 to TRBJ2-7, with TRBD2 matching over 10 bases. The CDR3 length is 14 residues. J was trimmed by 5 bases and V by 3 bases; bases with no gene match: 3. The germline V gene encodes CDR1 KGHDR and CDR2 SFDVKD. CDR3 residues: CATSDASGSNEQYF. The CDR3 nucleotides read TGTGCCACCAGTGATGCTAGCGGGAGCAACGAGCAGTACTTC.

The V and J genes are TRBV14 and TRBJ1-1; no firm D call. The CDR3 sequence is 13 residues long. The germline V gene has CDR1 SGHDN and CDR2 FVKESK. Trimming took 4 bases from V and 2 from J, leaving 8 bases between them. In nucleotides, the CDR3 is TGTGCCAGCAGCCTCCTAACTAACACTGAAGCTTTCTTT. It is translated as CASSLLTNTEAFF.

This chain uses TRBV20-1 with TRBJ2-7, with a tentative D call TRBD1 (6 bases). The CDR3 is 12 amino acids. Germline CDR1 DFQATT, CDR2 SNEGSKA (reference sequence). V was shortened by 7 bases and J by 2 bases, with 12 bases between the two germline ends. The chain's CDR3 is CSVSRTAYEQYF. In DNA, the CDR3 is TGCAGTGTTTCCCGGACAGCCTACGAGCAGTACTTC.

This clonotype was observed a handful of times. This chain uses TRBV10-3 with TRBJ2-5; D unclear. From germline, CDR1 is ENHRY and CDR2 SYGVKD. The CDR3 has 11 amino acids. Trimming shortened V by 6 bases and J by 5 bases, and 7 bases separated the two germline ends. Written as DNA, the CDR3 is TGTGCCATCAGGGCGGCGGAGACCCAGTACTTC. Translation gives CAIRAAETQYF.

This clonotype has only a few counts. The gene calls are TRBV7-2 and TRBJ2-7; TRBD2 agrees at 12 bases. The CDR3 has 17 residues. Germline V gives CDR1 SGHTA, CDR2 FQGNSA. The V and J ends lost 2 bases and 5 bases, in that order; junction bases with no gene match: 10. The CDR3 DNA sequence: TGTGCCAGCAGCTTAACACTACGGACTAGCGGGATCAACGAGCAGTACTTC. It translates to CASSLTLRTSGINEQYF.